This TCR beta chain originates from a study of T cell repertoires in cytomegalovirus infection. On the study more broadly: Both recently identified HLA-C-restricted and well-studied HLA-B-restricted CMV epitopes were used in the study. Shared public TCR beta signatures pointed to both CMV infection and a matching HLA type. Points from the study as a whole: Frequencies of public TCR beta families were cumulated, and this identified carriers of CMV plus the relevant HLA. Ex vivo, HLA-C-restricted CMV-specific TCR beta clonotypes prevailed over the rest of the response.

In the case of this clonotype: The antigen is not known.

TCRdb reprocessed the reads with MiXCR, giving one entry per CDR3 protein. The sample has some 940,000 distinct CDR3 sequences; approximately 32% are singletons. The V gene lost 3 bases and the J gene lost 5 bases, with 5 bases spanning the gap. Germline V lookup: CDR1 SGHRS, CDR2 YFSETQ. CDR3 length: 11 residues. Here the sequenced sample was cultured CD8+ T cells from PBMCs, taken from culture after CMV antigen stimulation. The clonotype was recovered from a human donor in good health (CMV status not recorded). Some clones in this sample may be carry-over from other donors' samples. The genes are TRBV5-1 and TRBJ1-2, with no clear D. The CDR3 protein is CASSSEYGYTF. The CDR3 DNA reads as TGCGCCAGCAGCTCAGAGTATGGCTACACCTTC.